What follows describes a single TCR beta chain. This sample was taken from a study of blood T cell repertoires in COVID-19. Study background: Acute-phase and convalescent COVID-19 samples originated in the United States, Italy and Spain.

There are 13 residues in the CDR3. Looked up from germline, CDR1 is MNHEY and CDR2 is SMNVEV (reference sequence). The V and J ends lost 3 bases and 4 bases respectively, with 9 bases between them. How the authors handled the data: The authors estimated nucleated cell counts from reference gene primer amplification. The data were produced by immunoSEQ multiplex PCR, yet TCRdb's version contains in-frame clones alone and is incomplete. V and J calls plus clone size are reproduced from that table; the DNA served to infer D and trimming. The sample has a few hundred thousand clones, approximately 87% seen once; the top ten hold 6.2%.

Sequenced input: peripheral blood. V and J are TRBV27 and TRBJ1-2; no clear D. This TCR was sampled from a man aged 55 to 70 with acute or convalescent COVID-19. CDR3 coding DNA: TGTGCCAGCAGTTTTCAGGCGGGCTATGGCTACACCTTC. Its protein product is CASSFQAGYGYTF.